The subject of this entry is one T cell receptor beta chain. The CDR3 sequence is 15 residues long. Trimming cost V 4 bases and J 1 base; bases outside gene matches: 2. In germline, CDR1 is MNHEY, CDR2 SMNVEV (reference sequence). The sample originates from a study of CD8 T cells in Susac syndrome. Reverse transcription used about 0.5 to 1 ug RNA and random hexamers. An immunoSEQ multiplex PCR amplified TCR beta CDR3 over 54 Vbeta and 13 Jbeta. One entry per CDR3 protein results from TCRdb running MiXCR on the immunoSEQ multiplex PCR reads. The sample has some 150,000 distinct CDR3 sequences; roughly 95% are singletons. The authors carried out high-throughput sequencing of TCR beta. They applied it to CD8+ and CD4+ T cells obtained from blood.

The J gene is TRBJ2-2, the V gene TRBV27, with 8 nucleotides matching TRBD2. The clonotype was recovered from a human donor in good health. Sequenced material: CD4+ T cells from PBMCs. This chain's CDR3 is CASSSSGRNTGELFF. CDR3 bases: TGTGCCAGCAGTTCAAGCGGGAGGAACACCGGGGAGCTGTTTTTT.